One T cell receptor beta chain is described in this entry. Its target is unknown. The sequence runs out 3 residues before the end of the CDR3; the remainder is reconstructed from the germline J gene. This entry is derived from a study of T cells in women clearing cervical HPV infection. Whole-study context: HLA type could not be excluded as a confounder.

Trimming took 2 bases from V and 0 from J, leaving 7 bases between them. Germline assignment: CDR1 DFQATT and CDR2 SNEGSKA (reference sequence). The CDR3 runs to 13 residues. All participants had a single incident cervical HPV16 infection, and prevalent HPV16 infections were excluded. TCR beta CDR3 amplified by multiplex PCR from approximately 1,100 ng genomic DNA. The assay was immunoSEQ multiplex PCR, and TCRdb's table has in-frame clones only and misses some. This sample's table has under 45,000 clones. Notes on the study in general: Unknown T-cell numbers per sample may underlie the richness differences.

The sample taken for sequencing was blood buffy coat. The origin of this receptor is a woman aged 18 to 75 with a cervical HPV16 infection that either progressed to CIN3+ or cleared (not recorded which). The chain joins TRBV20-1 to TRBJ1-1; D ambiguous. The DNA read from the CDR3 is TGCAGTGCTAGAACGGACTTGAACACTGAA. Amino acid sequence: CSARTDLNTE. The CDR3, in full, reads CSARTDLNTEAFF.